The 26 T cell receptor beta chains in this list originate from one sample, sequenced in a study of vaccination and CD4 T cells after COVID-19. No antigen is known for these receptors. Cultured CD4+ T cell DNA was sequenced using the Oncomine TCR Beta short-read assay. TCRdb recomputed calls from the PCR reads with MiXCR, one row per CDR3 protein. The sample has 2,500 to 3,500 distinct CDR3 sequences; 45% to 55% are singletons. The treatment denotes: roughly ten-day PBMC culture with coronavirus spike peptide pools or control peptides (ViraFEST assay). Sequenced material: CD4+ T cells from blood, cultured in vitro. These receptors all stem from a human donor who had recovered from COVID-19.

This clonotype occurred a few times. The rearrangement links TRBV15 to TRBJ1-2; no clear D. The CDR3 has 15 residues. Germline CDR1 is LNHNV and CDR2 is YYDKDF (reference sequence). Trimming cost V 0 bases and J 1 base, with 9 bases left between them. The CDR3: CATSREYGNNYGYTF. CDR3 bases: TGTGCCACCAGCAGAGAATATGGCAATAACTATGGCTACACCTTC.

This clonotype is judged medium-sized. The CDR3 is CASSVEVNTGELFF. The CDR3 DNA sequence: TGTGCCAGCAGCGTAGAGGTAAACACCGGGGAGCTGTTTTTT. The chain carries TRBV9 and TRBJ2-2; no clear D. Germline CDR1 reads SGDLS; CDR2 reads YYNGEE. The V and J ends lost 0 bases and 2 bases respectively, with 5 bases between them. This CDR3 spans 14 amino acids.

This clonotype was seen a handful of times. This sequence joins TRBV7-2 and TRBJ1-5; D unclear. V lost 3 bases and J lost 7, with 10 bases in between. From germline, CDR1 is SGHTA and CDR2 FQGNSA. The CDR3 length is 13 residues. CDR3 loop: CASSFWGGQPQHF. CDR3 nucleotide sequence: TGTGCCAGCAGCTTCTGGGGTGGACAGCCCCAGCATTTT.

There are a few counts of this clonotype. This chain links TRBV10-3 with TRBJ1-1; 8 bases match TRBD1. V trimming: 6 bases; J trimming: 3 bases; junction bases outside the gene matches: 6. From germline, CDR1 is ENHRY and CDR2 SYGVKD. This CDR3 contains 14 residues. CDR3 residues: CAIRLTGEDTEAFF. The DNA of the CDR3 is TGTGCCATCAGACTGACAGGGGAGGACACTGAAGCTTTCTTT.

The rearrangement uses TRBV19 and TRBJ2-7; D remains unclear. This CDR3 has 14 residues. V shed 3 bases and J shed 4 bases, with 13 bases lying between them. The germline V gene has CDR1 LNHDA and CDR2 SQIVND (reference sequence). CDR3 nucleotide sequence: TGTGCCAGTAGTATTGCTCTGGGGAATTACGAGCAGTACTTC. It specifies CASSIALGNYEQYF.

This clonotype was observed a few times. V is TRBV10-1 and J is TRBJ2-1; 8 nucleotides match TRBD1. The V gene end was trimmed by 6 bases and the J gene end by 8 bases; junction bases not matched to a gene: 12. The CDR3 extends over 15 amino acids. Germline V CDR1 and CDR2: WNHNN, SYGVQD (reference sequence). CDR3 nucleotide sequence: TGCGCCAGCAGCGAAGGACAGGGCCCTTACGATGAGCAGTTCTTC. Protein sequence: CASSEGQGPYDEQFF.

This chain connects TRBV29-1 to TRBJ2-1, with 10 bases matching TRBD1. The CDR3 length is 14 residues. From germline, CDR1 is SQVTM and CDR2 ANQGSEA. V lost 3 bases, J lost 7 bases, and 6 bases stayed unmatched. The CDR3 protein is CSVDRQGANNEQFF. CDR3 coding DNA: TGCAGCGTTGATCGACAGGGGGCAAATAATGAGCAGTTCTTC.

This clonotype is classed as medium-sized (0.01 to 0.1%). The rearrangement uses TRBV12-3 or TRBV12-4 and TRBJ1-5; a possible D gene is TRBD1 (5 bases). V was cut by 4 bases and J by 3 bases, with 13 bases left in between. The CDR3 has 15 amino acids. CDR3 nucleotide sequence: TGTGCCAGCAGTTCCTCGGGGGGGATCAATCAGCCCCAGCATTTT. Protein: CASSSSGGINQPQHF.

Of note for this clonotype: This sequence may be a read error, since a much larger clone differs from it by one base. The CDR3 spells CASSLDRVGEQFF. The CDR3 coding sequence is TGTGCCAGCAGCCTGGACAGAGTCGGTGAGCAGTTCTTC. This sequence joins TRBV7-8 and TRBJ2-1; D might be TRBD1 (6 bases). The CDR3 covers 13 residues. Germline assignment: CDR1 SGHVS and CDR2 FQNEAQ. V lost 5 bases and J 9 bases, leaving 14 bases between the germline ends.

This clonotype showed up just a few times. CDR3 DNA: TGTGCCAGCAAGGAGGGGGCTGGAAACACCATATATTTT. This codes for CASKEGAGNTIYF. This chain joins TRBV7-9 and TRBJ1-3; D might be TRBD1 (6 bases). Per germline, CDR1 SEHNR and CDR2 FQNEAQ (reference sequence). V gave up 7 bases and J gave up 2 bases, with 9 bases separating them. This CDR3 has 13 residues.

The gene calls are TRBV19 and TRBJ1-2; 8 nucleotides line up with TRBD1. There are 14 residues in the CDR3. The germline CDR1 and CDR2 sequences are LNHDA and SQIVND (reference sequence). Trimming removed 7 bases from V and 4 bases from J; junction bases left unmatched: 8. The CDR3 DNA sequence: TGTGCCAGTACCCGGTCGGGACAGGTCTATGGCTACACCTTC. This codes for CASTRSGQVYGYTF.

With respect to this clonotype: A read error may be the cause here, since a much bigger clone is one base away. The rearrangement links TRBV15 to TRBJ2-4; D gene ambiguous. The CDR3 sequence is 16 residues long. From germline, CDR1 is LNHNV and CDR2 YYDKDF (reference sequence). Trimming removed 1 base from V and 4 bases from J, with 14 bases in between. CDR3 coding DNA: TGTGCCACCAGCAGAGTTAGGAGCGAATTAAAAAACATTCAGTACTTC. Its translation is CATSRVRSELKNIQYF.

This chain joins TRBV25-1 and TRBJ2-3; tentative D call: TRBD1 (5 bases). This CDR3 comprises 14 residues. The V and J ends lost 7 bases and 1 base respectively, with 12 bases between them. The V gene's germline CDR1 is MGHDK and CDR2 SYGVNS. In nucleotides, the CDR3 is TGTGCCAGCAAGGGGCTTTCGGGCACAGATACGCAGTATTTT. Its translation is CASKGLSGTDTQYF.

The rearrangement links TRBV20-1 to TRBJ1-5; D is uncertain. The CDR3 length is 12 residues. Trimming removed 5 bases at V and 6 bases at J, with 11 bases between. The germline gives CDR1 DFQATT, CDR2 SNEGSKA (reference sequence). CDR3 DNA sequence: TGCAGTGCTCGGAGGCGGGGTCAGCCCCAGCATTTT. Its translation: CSARRRGQPQHF.

The genes are TRBV20-1 and TRBJ2-7, with D tentatively TRBD1 (5 bases). Germline V gene sequence: CDR1 DFQATT, CDR2 SNEGSKA (reference sequence). V shed 4 bases and J shed 9 bases, with 22 bases lying between them. This CDR3 has 14 residues. CDR3: CSATPMPGMVRQYF. The CDR3 region has the DNA TGCAGTGCTACCCCGATGCCAGGGATGGTCAGGCAGTACTTC.

V is TRBV18 and J is TRBJ2-2, with 7 bases fitting TRBD2. The CDR3 consists of 16 residues. J was trimmed by 2 bases and V by 0 bases; bases with no gene match: 3. Looked up from germline, CDR1 is KGHSH and CDR2 is LQKENI. CDR3 amino acids: CASSPPAGVNTGELFF. CDR3 in DNA: TGTGCCAGCTCACCACCGGCGGGGGTCAACACCGGGGAGCTGTTTTTT.

The V call is TRBV6-5, the J call TRBJ1-1, with D possibly being TRBD1 (6 bases). This CDR3 has 17 residues. Per germline, CDR1 MNHEY and CDR2 SVGAGI. V was shortened by 4 bases and J by 0 bases, with 18 bases between the two germline ends. CDR3 sequence reads: CASSFGQPIPVNTEAFF. The CDR3 coding sequence is TGTGCCAGCAGTTTCGGACAGCCTATACCAGTGAACACTGAAGCTTTCTTT.

This chain links TRBV19 with TRBJ2-1; 10 bases are a match to TRBD1. Per the germline V gene, CDR1 is LNHDA and CDR2 is SQIVND (reference sequence). The CDR3 is 18 residues long. J was trimmed by 3 bases and V by 6 bases; bases with no gene match: 14. This CDR3 reads CASSTGTGATLNYNEQFF. CDR3 coding DNA: TGTGCCAGTAGCACCGGGACAGGGGCGACCCTAAACTACAATGAGCAGTTCTTC.

In this sample, this clonotype is large (0.1 to 1%). V and J are TRBV2 and TRBJ1-2; 7 nucleotides line up with TRBD1. The V and J ends lost 4 bases and 0 bases, in that order; junction bases with no gene match: 2. CDR1 and CDR2 (germline): SNHLY, FYNNEI. This CDR3 is 14 amino acids long. The CDR3 reads CASSGDSPNYGYTF. The CDR3 coding sequence is TGTGCCAGCAGTGGGGACAGCCCTAACTATGGCTACACCTTC.

V gene TRBV30 combines with J gene TRBJ2-3; no definite D call. The CDR3 contains 12 residues. Looked up from germline, CDR1 is GTSNPN and CDR2 is SVGIG (reference sequence). Trimming removed 0 bases from V and 6 bases from J, with 7 bases in between. This chain's CDR3 is CAWSVVLDTQYF. As DNA, the CDR3 is TGTGCCTGGAGTGTTGTTCTTGATACGCAGTATTTT.

In its sample, this clonotype was seen a few times. The CDR3 protein is CATSRDRGNTIYF. The CDR3 region has the DNA TGTGCCACCAGCAGGGACAGAGGAAACACCATATATTTT. The gene calls are TRBV15 and TRBJ1-3; weak D call: TRBD1 (6 bases). Between the trimmed V and J ends, which lost 3 bases and 4 bases, there was a span of 7 bases. Germline CDR1 reads LNHNV; CDR2 reads YYDKDF (reference sequence). This CDR3 has 13 amino acids.

The chain carries TRBV19 and TRBJ2-2; 7 bases agree with TRBD1. Unmatched junction bases numbered 7, after V lost 4 bases and J lost 5 bases. Germline CDR1 LNHDA, CDR2 SQIVND (reference sequence). This CDR3 is built from 15 residues. The CDR3 coding sequence is TGTGCCAGTAGTAACGCAGGGGGTGGTACCGGGGAGCTGTTTTTT. Translation gives CASSNAGGGTGELFF.

This clonotype is labeled as medium-sized. V and J are TRBV20-1 and TRBJ1-1; the D gene is possibly TRBD1 (6 bases). This CDR3 has 14 amino acids. Germline lookup yields CDR1 DFQATT and CDR2 SNEGSKA (reference sequence). V lost 0 bases, J lost 1 base, and 9 bases lay in between. The CDR3 region is CSARDNRANTEAFF. CDR3 nucleotides: TGCAGTGCTAGAGATAACAGGGCGAACACTGAAGCTTTCTTT.

The chain joins TRBV29-1 to TRBJ2-5, with 9 positions matching TRBD1. Trimming removed 8 bases from V and 1 base from J; junction bases left unmatched: 5. The CDR3 has 13 amino acids. Germline V CDR1 and CDR2: SQVTM, ANQGSEA. The chain's CDR3 is CSTRDRVQETQYF. For the CDR3, the DNA is TGCAGCACGCGGGACAGGGTCCAAGAGACCCAGTACTTC.

This clonotype ranks as medium-sized (0.01 to 0.1%). The chain employs TRBV6-1 and TRBJ2-2; a possible D gene is TRBD2 (6 bases). The V gene's germline CDR1 is MNHNS and CDR2 SASEGT. CDR3 length: 16 amino acids. Trimming removed 11 bases from V and 7 bases from J, with 26 bases in between. The CDR3 DNA reads as TGTGCCTCCCGATACCTACTAGCCCCAACGGGCGGGGAGCTGTTTTTT. Translation: CASRYLLAPTGGELFF.

The rearrangement links TRBV5-4 to TRBJ1-1; perhaps TRBD1 as D (6 bases). The germline gives CDR1 SGHNT, CDR2 YYREEE (reference sequence). This CDR3 has 14 residues. Trimming took off 0 bases at V and 5 bases at J, with 11 bases between the two ends. Here the CDR3 reads CASSLEQGGTEAFF. CDR3 in DNA: TGTGCCAGCAGCTTGGAACAGGGCGGAACTGAAGCTTTCTTT.